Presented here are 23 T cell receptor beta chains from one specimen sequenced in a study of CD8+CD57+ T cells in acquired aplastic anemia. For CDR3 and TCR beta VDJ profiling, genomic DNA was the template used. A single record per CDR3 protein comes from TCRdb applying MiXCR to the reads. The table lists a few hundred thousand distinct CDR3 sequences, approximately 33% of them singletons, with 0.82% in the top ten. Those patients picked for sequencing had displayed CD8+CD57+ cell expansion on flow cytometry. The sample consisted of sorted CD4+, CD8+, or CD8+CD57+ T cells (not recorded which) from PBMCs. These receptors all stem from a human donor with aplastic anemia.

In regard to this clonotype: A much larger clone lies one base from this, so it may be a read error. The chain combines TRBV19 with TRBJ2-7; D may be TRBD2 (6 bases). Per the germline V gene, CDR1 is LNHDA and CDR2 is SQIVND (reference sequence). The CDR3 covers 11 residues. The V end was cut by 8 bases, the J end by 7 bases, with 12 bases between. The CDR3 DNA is TGTGCCAGTCAACTAGCCCATGAGCAGTACTTC. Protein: CASQLAHEQYF.

CDR3 DNA sequence: TGTGCCACAGGGGGACAGGGGGCCCAAAGCGGGGAGCTGTTTTTT. It encodes CATGGQGAQSGELFF. The chain has TRBV10-3 and TRBJ2-2; 12 bases agree with TRBD1. This CDR3 spans 15 amino acids. With 10 bases clipped from V and 7 bases from J, the junction kept 10 bases outside the gene matches. The germline CDR1 and CDR2 sequences are ENHRY and SYGVKD.

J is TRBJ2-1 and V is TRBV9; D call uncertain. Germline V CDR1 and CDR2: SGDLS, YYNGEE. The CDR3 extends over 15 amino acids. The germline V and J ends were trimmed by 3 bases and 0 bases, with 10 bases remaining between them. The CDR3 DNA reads TGTGCCAGCAGCGGATCAAGGAGCTCCTACAATGAGCAGTTCTTC. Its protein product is CASSGSRSSYNEQFF.

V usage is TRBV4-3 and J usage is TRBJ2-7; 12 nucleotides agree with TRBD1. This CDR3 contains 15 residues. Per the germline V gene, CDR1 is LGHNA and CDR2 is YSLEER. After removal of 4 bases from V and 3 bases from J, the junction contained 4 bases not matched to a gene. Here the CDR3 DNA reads TGCGCCAGCAGCCTCGGGACAGGGGGCTTCTACGAGCAGTACTTC. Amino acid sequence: CASSLGTGGFYEQYF.

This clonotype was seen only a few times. Written as DNA, the CDR3 is TGTGCCAGCACCAAAGGACGGGACTATGGCTACACCTTC. Its protein is CASTKGRDYGYTF. The J gene is TRBJ1-2, the V gene TRBV27; D unresolved. Trimming removed 7 bases from V and 3 bases from J, with 12 bases in between. Germline loops: CDR1 MNHEY, CDR2 SMNVEV (reference sequence). This CDR3 has 13 residues.

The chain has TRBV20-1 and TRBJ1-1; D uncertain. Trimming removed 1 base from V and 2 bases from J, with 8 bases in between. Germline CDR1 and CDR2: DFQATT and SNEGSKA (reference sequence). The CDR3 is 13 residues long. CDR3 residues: CSARVNANTEAFF. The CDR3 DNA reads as TGCAGTGCTAGAGTGAACGCCAACACTGAAGCTTTCTTT.

CDR3: CASSQDLNNRAFF. The DNA for the CDR3 is TGTGCCAGCAGCCAAGATTTAAACAATCGAGCTTTCTTT. The V and J genes are TRBV14 and TRBJ1-1; no clear D. Germline values: CDR1 SGHDN, CDR2 FVKESK. Trimming removed 0 bases from V and 10 bases from J, with 12 bases in between. The CDR3 has 13 residues.

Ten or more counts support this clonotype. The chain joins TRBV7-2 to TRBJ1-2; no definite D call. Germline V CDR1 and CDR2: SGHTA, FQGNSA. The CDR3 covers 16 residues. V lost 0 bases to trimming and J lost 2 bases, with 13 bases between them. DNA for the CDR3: TGTGCCAGCAGCTTAGCTAGGACCTTCTCGAACTATGGCTACACCTTC. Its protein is CASSLARTFSNYGYTF.

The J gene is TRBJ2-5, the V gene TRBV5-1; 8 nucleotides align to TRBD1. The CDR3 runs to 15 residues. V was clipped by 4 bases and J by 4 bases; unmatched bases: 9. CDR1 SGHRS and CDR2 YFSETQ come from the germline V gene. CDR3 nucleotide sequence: TGCGCCAGCAGCCGCGGACAGGGACGTCGAGAGACCCAGTACTTC. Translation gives CASSRGQGRRETQYF.

This CDR3 is CASSWAGETQYF. CDR3 nucleotides: TGTGCCAGTTCTTGGGCCGGAGAGACCCAGTACTTC. The chain joins TRBV6-6 to TRBJ2-5, with D hard to call. The CDR3 sequence is 12 residues long. The ends were cut back, 9 bases at V and 4 bases at J, with 12 bases in the middle. The germline V gene has CDR1 MNHNY and CDR2 SVGAGI (reference sequence).

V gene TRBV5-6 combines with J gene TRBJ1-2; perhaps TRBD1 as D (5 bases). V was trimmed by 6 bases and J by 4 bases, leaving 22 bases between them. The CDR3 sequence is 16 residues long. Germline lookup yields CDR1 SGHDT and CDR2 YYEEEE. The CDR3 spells CASIPGKTRQLYGYTF. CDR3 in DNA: TGTGCCAGCATCCCGGGGAAAACACGACAGCTCTATGGCTACACCTTC.

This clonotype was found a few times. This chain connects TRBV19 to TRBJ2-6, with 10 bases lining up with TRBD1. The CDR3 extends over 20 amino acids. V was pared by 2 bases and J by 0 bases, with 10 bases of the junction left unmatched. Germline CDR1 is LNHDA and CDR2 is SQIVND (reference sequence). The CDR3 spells CASSIPQTGTGVSGANVLTF. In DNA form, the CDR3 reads TGTGCCAGTAGTATACCCCAAACCGGGACAGGGGTCTCTGGGGCCAACGTCCTGACTTTC. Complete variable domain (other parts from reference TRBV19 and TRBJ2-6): DGGITQSPKYLFRKEGQNVTLSCEQNLNHDAMYWYRQDPGQGLRLIYYSQIVNDFQKGDIAEGYSVSREKKESFPLTVTSAQKNPTAFYLCASSIPQTGTGVSGANVLTFGAGSRLTVL.

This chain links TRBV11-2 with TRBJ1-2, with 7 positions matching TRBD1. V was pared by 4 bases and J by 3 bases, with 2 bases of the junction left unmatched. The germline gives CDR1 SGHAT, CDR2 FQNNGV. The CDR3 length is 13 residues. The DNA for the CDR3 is TGTGCCAGCAGCTCGCAGGGGGACTATGGCTACACCTTC. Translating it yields CASSSQGDYGYTF.

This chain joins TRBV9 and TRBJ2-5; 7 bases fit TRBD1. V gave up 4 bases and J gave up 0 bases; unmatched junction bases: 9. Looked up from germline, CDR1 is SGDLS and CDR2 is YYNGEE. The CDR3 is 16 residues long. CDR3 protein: CASSTQDRTYQETQYF. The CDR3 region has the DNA TGTGCCAGCAGCACCCAGGACAGGACGTACCAAGAGACCCAGTACTTC.

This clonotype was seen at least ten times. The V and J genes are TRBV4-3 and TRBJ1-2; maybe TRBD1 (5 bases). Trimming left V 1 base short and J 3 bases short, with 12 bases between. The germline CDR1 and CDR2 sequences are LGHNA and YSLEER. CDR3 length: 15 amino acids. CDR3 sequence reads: CASSQVSREDYGYTF. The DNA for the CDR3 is TGCGCCAGCAGCCAAGTCTCCAGGGAGGACTATGGCTACACCTTC.

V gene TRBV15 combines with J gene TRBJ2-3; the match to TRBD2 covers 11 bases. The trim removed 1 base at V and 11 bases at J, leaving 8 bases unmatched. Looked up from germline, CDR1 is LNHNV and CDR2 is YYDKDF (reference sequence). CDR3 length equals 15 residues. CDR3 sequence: CATSRGSGGANEQYF. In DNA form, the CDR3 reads TGTGCCACCAGCAGAGGTAGCGGGGGGGCGAATGAGCAGTATTTT.

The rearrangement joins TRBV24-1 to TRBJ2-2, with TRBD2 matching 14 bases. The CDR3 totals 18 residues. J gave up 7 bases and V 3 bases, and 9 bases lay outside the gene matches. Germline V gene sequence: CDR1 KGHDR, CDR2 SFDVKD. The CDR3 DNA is TGTGCCACCAGTGATCCGGGACTAGCGGGAGCAATTGGCGGGGAGCTGTTTTTT. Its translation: CATSDPGLAGAIGGELFF.

Written as DNA, the CDR3 is TGTGCCAGCAGCTTCCAGGGCCCTGGAAACACCATATATTTT. Protein: CASSFQGPGNTIYF. The chain combines TRBV7-2 with TRBJ1-3; possibly TRBD1 for D (5 bases). CDR3 length: 14 residues. Germline V gene sequence: CDR1 SGHTA, CDR2 FQGNSA. The V and J ends lost 3 bases and 2 bases respectively, with 8 bases between them.

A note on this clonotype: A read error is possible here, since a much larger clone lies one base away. The CDR3 loop is CASSLERAYVYEQYF. The CDR3 region has the DNA TGTGCCAGCAGCTTAGAGAGGGCATACGTCTACGAGCAGTACTTC. J is TRBJ2-7 and V is TRBV25-1; weak D call: TRBD2 (5 bases). This CDR3 has 15 residues. Trimming removed 6 bases at V and 3 bases at J, with 18 bases between. The V gene's germline CDR1 is MGHDK and CDR2 SYGVNS.

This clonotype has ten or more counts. The CDR3 coding sequence is TGCGCCAGCAGCTCAGGGAATCAGCCCCAGCATTTT. It encodes CASSSGNQPQHF. This chain joins TRBV10-1 and TRBJ1-5, with D tentatively TRBD1 (5 bases). The V and J ends lost 6 bases and 4 bases respectively, with 7 bases between them. In germline, CDR1 is WNHNN, CDR2 SYGVQD (reference sequence). The CDR3 totals 12 residues.

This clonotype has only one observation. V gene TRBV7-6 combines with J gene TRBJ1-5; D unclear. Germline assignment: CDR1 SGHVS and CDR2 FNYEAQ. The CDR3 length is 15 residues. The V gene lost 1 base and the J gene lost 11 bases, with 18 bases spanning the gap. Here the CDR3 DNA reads TGTGCCAGCAGCTTAGGGCGGACCCACCAAGAGACCCAGCATTTT. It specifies CASSLGRTHQETQHF.

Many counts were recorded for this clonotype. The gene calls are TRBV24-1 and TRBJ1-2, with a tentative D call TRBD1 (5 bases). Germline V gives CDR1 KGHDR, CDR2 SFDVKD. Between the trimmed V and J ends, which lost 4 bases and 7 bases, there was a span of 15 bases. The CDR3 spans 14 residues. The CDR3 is CATSERQFPVGYTF. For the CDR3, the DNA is TGTGCCACCAGTGAACGACAGTTTCCTGTTGGCTACACCTTC.

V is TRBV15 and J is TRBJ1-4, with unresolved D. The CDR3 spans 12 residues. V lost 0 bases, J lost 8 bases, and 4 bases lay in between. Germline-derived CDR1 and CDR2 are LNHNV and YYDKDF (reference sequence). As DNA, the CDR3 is TGTGCCACCAGCAGAGACGGGGAAAAACTGTTTTTT. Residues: CATSRDGEKLFF.